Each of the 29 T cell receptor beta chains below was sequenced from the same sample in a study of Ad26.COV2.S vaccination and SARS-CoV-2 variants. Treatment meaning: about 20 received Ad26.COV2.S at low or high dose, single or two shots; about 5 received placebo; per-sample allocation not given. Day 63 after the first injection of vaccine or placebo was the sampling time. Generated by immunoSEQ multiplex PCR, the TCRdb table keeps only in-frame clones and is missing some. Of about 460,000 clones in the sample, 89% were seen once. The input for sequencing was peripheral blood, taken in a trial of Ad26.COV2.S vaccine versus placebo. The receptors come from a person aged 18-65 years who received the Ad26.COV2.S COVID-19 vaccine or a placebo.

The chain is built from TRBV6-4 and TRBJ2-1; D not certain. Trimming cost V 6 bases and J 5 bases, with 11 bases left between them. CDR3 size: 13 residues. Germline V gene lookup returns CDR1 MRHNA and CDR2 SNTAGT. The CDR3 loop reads CASSETRHNEQFF. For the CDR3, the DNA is TGTGCCAGCAGCGAAACAAGGCACAATGAGCAGTTCTTC.

CDR3 region: CASRGADFKETQYF. CDR3 DNA: TGTGCCAGTAGGGGGGCGGACTTTAAAGAGACCCAGTACTTC. The chain couples TRBV19 to TRBJ2-5; a possible D gene is TRBD1 (6 bases). Trimming stripped 6 bases from V and 3 bases from J, with 14 bases between. The germline gives CDR1 LNHDA, CDR2 SQIVND (reference sequence). This CDR3 spans 14 amino acids.

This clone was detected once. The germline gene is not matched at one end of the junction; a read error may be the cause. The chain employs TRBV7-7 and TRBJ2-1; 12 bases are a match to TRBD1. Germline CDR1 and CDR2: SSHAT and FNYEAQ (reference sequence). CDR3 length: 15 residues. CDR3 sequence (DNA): TGTGCTAGCAGCTTAGGGGGGACAGGGGGCGAAGAGCAGTTCTTC. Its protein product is CASSLGGTGGEEQFF. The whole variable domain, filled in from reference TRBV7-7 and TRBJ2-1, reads GAGVSQSPRYKVTKRGQDVTLRCDPISSHATLYWYQQALGQGPEFLTYFNYEAQPDKSGLPSDRFSAERPEGSISTLTIQRTEQRDSAMYRCASSLGGTGGEEQFFGPGTRLTVL.

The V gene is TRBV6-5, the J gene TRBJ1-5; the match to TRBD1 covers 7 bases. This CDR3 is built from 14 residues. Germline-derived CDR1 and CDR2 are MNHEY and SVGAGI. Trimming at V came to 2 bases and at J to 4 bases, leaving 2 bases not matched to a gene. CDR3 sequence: CASSYDRVNQPQHF. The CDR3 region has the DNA TGTGCCAGCAGTTACGACAGGGTAAATCAGCCCCAGCATTTT.

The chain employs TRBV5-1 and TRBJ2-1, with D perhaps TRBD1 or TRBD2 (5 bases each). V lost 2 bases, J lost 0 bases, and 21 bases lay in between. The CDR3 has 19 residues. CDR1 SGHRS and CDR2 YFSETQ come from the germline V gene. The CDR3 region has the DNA TGCGCCAGCAGCTTCCCCGGGACGCAGGGCCTAAGCTCCTACAATGAGCAGTTCTTC. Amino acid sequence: CASSFPGTQGLSSYNEQFF.

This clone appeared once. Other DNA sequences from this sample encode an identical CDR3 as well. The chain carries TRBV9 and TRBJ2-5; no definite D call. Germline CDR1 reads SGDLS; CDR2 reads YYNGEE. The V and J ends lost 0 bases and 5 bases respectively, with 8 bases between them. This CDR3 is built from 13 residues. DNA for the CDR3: TGTGCCAGCAGCGTAGGGTTGGGGGAGACCCAGTACTTC. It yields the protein CASSVGLGETQYF. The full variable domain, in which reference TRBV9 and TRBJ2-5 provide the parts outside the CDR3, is DSGVTQTPKHLITATGQRVTLRCSPRSGDLSVYWYQQSLDQGLQFLIQYYNGEERAKGNILERFSAQQFPDLHSELNLSSLELGDSALYFCASSVGLGETQYFGPGTRLLVL.

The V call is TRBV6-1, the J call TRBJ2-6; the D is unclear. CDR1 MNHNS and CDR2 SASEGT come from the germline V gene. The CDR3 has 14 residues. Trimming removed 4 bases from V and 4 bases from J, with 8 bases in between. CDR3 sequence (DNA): TGTGCCAGCAGTGGAGCTTGGGGGGCCAACGTCCTGACTTTC. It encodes CASSGAWGANVLTF.

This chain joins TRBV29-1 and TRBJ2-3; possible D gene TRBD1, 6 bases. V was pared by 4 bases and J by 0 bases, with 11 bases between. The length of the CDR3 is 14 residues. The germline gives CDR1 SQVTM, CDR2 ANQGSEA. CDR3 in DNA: TGCAGCGTTGGGTTGGGGGCTAGCACAGATACGCAGTATTTT. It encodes CSVGLGASTDTQYF.

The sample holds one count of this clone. The CDR3 DNA sequence: TGTGCCAGCAAGGGGTCCGGAAACTACAATGAGCAGTTCTTC. Its protein product is CASKGSGNYNEQFF. This chain joins TRBV28 and TRBJ2-1; weak D call: TRBD1 (5 bases). Germline lookup yields CDR1 MDHEN and CDR2 SYDVKM. The CDR3 contains 14 residues. Trimming pared 7 bases from V and 3 bases from J, leaving 13 bases between.

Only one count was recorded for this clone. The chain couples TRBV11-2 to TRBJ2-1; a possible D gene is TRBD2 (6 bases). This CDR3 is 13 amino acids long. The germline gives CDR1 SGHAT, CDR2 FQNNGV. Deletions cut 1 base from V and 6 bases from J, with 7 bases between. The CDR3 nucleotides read TGTGCCAGCAGCTTAGTGGGGGGCAATGAGCAGTTCTTC. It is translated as CASSLVGGNEQFF.

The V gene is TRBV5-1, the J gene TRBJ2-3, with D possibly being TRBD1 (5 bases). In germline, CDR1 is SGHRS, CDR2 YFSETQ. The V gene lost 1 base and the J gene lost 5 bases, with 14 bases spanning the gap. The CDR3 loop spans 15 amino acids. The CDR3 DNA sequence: TGCGCCAGCAGCTTGCTTCAGGGTTTGGGAGATACGCAGTATTTT. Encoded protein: CASSLLQGLGDTQYF.

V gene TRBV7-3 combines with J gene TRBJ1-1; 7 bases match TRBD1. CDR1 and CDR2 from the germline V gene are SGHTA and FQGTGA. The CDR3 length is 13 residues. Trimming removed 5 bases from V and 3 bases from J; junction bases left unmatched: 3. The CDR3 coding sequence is TGTGCCAGCAGCATTGACAGGGACACTGAAGCTTTCTTT. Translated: CASSIDRDTEAFF.

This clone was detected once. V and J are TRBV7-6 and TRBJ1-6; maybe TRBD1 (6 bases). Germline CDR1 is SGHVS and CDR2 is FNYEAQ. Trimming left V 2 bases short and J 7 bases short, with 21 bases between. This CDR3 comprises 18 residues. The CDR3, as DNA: TGTGCCAGCAGCTTAAGATTCGACGGCGGACAGCGAAATTCACCCCTCCACTTT. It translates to CASSLRFDGGQRNSPLHF. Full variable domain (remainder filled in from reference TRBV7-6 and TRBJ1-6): GAGVSQSPRYKVTKRGQDVALRCDPISGHVSLYWYRQALGQGPEFLTYFNYEAQQDKSGLPNDRFSAERPEGSISTLTIQRTEQRDSAMYRCASSLRFDGGQRNSPLHFGNGTRLTVT.

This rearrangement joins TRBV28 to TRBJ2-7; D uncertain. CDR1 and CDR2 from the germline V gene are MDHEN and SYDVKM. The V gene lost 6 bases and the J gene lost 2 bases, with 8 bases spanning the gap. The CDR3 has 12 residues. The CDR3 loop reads CASRTNPYEQYF. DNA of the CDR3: TGTGCCAGCAGGACGAATCCCTACGAGCAGTACTTC.

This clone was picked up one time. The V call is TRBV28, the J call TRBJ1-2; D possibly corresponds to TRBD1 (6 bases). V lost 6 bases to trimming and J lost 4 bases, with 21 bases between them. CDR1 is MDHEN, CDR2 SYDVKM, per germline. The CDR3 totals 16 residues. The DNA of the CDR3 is TGTGCCAGCAGCCTCGGGGGGACACCAACCTCCTATGGCTACACCTTC. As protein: CASSLGGTPTSYGYTF.

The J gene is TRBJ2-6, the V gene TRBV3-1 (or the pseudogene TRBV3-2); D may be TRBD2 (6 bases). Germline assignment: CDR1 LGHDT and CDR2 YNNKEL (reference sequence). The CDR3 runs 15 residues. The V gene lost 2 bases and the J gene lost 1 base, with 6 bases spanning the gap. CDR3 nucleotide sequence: TGTGCCAGCAGCCAAAGCGGGTCTGGGGCCAACGTCCTGACTTTC. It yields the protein CASSQSGSGANVLTF.

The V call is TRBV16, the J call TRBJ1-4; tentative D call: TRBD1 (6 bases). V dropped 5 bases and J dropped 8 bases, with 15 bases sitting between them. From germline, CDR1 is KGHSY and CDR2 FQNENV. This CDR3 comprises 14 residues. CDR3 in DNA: TGTGCCAGCAGCGCCATACGGCAGGGGGAAAAACTGTTTTTT. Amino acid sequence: CASSAIRQGEKLFF.

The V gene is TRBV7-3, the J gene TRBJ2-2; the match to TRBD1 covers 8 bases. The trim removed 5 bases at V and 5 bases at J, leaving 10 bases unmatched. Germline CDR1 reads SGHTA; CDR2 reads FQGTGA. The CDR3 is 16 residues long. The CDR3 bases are TGTGCCAGCAGCCCCCGGGGACAGGACGGGACCGGGGAGCTGTTTTTT. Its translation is CASSPRGQDGTGELFF.

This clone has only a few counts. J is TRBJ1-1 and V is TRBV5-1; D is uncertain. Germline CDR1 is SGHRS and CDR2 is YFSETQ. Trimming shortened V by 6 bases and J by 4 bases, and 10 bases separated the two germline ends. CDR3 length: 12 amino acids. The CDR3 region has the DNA TGCGCCAGCACGGGAAAGTCCACTGAAGCTTTCTTT. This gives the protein CASTGKSTEAFF.

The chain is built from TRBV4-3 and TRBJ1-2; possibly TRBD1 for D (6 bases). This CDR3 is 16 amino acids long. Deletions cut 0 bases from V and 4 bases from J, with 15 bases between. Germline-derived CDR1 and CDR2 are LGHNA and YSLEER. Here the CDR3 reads CASSQEAAGATYGYTF. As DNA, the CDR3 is TGCGCCAGCAGCCAAGAGGCCGCGGGGGCGACCTATGGCTACACCTTC.

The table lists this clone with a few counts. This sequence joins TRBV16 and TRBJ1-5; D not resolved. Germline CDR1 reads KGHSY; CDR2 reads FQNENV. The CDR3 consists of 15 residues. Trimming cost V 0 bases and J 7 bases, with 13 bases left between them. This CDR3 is CASSQSTVGGQPQHF. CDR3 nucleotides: TGTGCCAGCAGCCAATCCACGGTTGGCGGGCAGCCCCAGCATTTT.

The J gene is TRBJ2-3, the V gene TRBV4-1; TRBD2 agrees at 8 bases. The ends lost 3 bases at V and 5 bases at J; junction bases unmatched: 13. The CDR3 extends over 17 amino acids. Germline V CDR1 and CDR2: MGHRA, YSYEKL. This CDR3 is CASSQEPIAGSVDTQYF. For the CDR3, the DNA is TGCGCCAGCAGCCAGGAGCCCATAGCGGGAAGCGTAGATACGCAGTATTTT.

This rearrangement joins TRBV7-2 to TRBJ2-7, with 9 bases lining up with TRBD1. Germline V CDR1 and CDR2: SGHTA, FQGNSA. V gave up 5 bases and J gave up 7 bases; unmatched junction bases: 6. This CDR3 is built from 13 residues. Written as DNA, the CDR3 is TGTGCCAGCAGCGCGGACAGGGGTCGAGAGCAGTACTTC. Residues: CASSADRGREQYF.

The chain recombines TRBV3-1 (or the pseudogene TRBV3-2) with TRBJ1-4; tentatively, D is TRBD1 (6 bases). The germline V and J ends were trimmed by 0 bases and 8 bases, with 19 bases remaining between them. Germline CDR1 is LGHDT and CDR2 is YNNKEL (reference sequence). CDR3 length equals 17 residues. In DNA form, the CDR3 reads TGTGCCAGCAGCCAAGATATCGGGGGGCGCGGGGAAGAAAAACTGTTTTTT. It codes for CASSQDIGGRGEEKLFF.

The CDR3: CASSPTLDRAPEAFF. CDR3 nucleotides: TGTGCCAGCTCACCTACCTTAGACAGGGCCCCTGAAGCTTTCTTT. J is TRBJ1-1 and V is TRBV18; 7 bases are shared with TRBD1. The germline V gene encodes CDR1 KGHSH and CDR2 LQKENI. V trimming: 3 bases; J trimming: 6 bases; junction bases outside the gene matches: 10. This CDR3 spans 15 amino acids.

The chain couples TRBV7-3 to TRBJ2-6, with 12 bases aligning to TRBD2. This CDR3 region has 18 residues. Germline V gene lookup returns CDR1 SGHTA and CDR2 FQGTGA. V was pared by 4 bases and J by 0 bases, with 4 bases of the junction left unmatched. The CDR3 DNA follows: TGTGCCAGCAGCTCCACTAGCGGGGGGTCCTCTGGGGCCAACGTCCTGACTTTC. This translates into CASSSTSGGSSGANVLTF. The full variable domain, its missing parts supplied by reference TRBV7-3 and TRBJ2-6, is GAGVSQTPSNKVTEKGKYVELRCDPISGHTALYWYRQSLGQGPEFLIYFQGTGAADDSGLPNDRFFAVRPEGSVSTLKIQRTERGDSAVYLCASSSTSGGSSGANVLTFGAGSRLTVL.

The CDR3 region has the DNA TGTGCCAGCAGCTTAGACAATGAGCAGTTCTTC. This codes for CASSLDNEQFF. The chain has TRBV11-3 and TRBJ2-1, with no clear D. Trimming stripped 0 bases from V and 6 bases from J, with 0 bases between. Per germline, CDR1 SGHNT and CDR2 YENEEA. The CDR3 totals 11 residues.

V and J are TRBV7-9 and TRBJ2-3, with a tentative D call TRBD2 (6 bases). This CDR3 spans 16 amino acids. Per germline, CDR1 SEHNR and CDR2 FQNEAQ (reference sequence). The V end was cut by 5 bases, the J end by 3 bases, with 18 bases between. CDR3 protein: CASSPLVVGGTDTQYF. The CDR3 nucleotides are TGTGCCAGCAGCCCTCTGGTGGTCGGGGGAACAGATACGCAGTATTTT.

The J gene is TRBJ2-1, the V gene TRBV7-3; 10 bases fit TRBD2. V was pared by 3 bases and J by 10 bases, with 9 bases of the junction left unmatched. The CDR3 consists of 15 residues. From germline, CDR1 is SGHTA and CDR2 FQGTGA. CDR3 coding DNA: TGTGCCAGCAGCTTGTGGCTAGCGGGAGTGGAGGAGCAGTTCTTC. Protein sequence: CASSLWLAGVEEQFF.